The rows below give T cell receptor beta chains drawn from one sample of a study of response to subunit inactivated influenza vaccine. Each CDR3 protein is one row after TCRdb ran MiXCR on the RT-PCR reads. The profile shows 650,000 to 800,000 distinct CDR3 sequences, around 20% of them singletons. Source: PBMCs from blood, taken around 5 days after vaccination. These receptors came from a man aged 50-59 years who received an inactivated influenza vaccine. Each CDR3 is given with its conserved first and last residue. D genes are given only for firm matches. Not all rows give a size; the values are once, few, many and, for expanded clones, a class.

v_gene	d_gene	abundance	j_gene	CDR3nt	CDR3aa
TRBV20-1	.	.	TRBJ2-1	TGCAGTGCTAGAGATGGTGATAGCGGCCCCGAGCAGTTCTTC	CSARDGDSGPEQFF
TRBV29-1	.	few	TRBJ2-6	TGCAGCGTTGTCGGGGCAGGCCCCCCCAACGTCCTGACTTTC	CSVVGAGPPNVLTF
TRBV20-1	TRBD2	few	TRBJ2-7	TGCAGCCGGAGGGGAGAACTAGCGGGAGAATCGAAGAAAGAGCAGTACTTC	CSRRGELAGESKKEQYF
TRBV15	TRBD2	.	TRBJ2-3	TGTGCCACCAGCAGAACGACTAGCGGGGGTACCACAGATACGCAGTATTTT	CATSRTTSGGTTDTQYF
TRBV19	TRBD1	.	TRBJ1-5	TGTGCCAGTAGTGATACAGGGGCCAATCAGCCCCAGCATTTT	CASSDTGANQPQHF
TRBV6-5	TRBD2	few	TRBJ2-5	TGTGCCAGCAGTTCGACCACGGGACTAGCCGAGACCCAGTACTTC	CASSSTTGLAETQYF
TRBV20-1	.	.	TRBJ2-1	TGCAGTGCTAGCCTGGGCGCACGAGAGCAGTTCTTC	CSASLGAREQFF
TRBV19	TRBD1	few	TRBJ1-1	TGTGCCAGTAGTATTCCCGGACAGGGCCATCAGGGAGCTTTCTTT	CASSIPGQGHQGAFF
TRBV6-1	.	.	TRBJ1-6	TGTGCCAGCAGTAGGACAGCCGGAAATTCACCCCTCCACTTT	CASSRTAGNSPLHF
TRBV20-1	.	many	TRBJ2-3	TGCAGTGCTCCCACGCTTCGGGATACGCAGTATTTT	CSAPTLRDTQYF
TRBV7-2	.	.	TRBJ1-4	TGTGCCAGCAGCTTAATCGGCAGGGCGACTAATGAAAAACTGTTTTTT	CASSLIGRATNEKLFF
TRBV4-1	.	.	TRBJ1-1	TGCGCCAGCAGCCAAGATAGTGGCATCCCGGGGGCTTTCTTT	CASSQDSGIPGAFF
TRBV28	TRBD1	.	TRBJ2-7	TGTGCCAGCAGGGACACAGGGGGAGAGCAGTACTTC	CASRDTGGEQYF
TRBV10-3	.	.	TRBJ2-1	TGTGCCACCAACCAACCCCAGTCTAAGACGAATGAGCAGTTCTTC	CATNQPQSKTNEQFF
TRBV4-1	.	.	TRBJ2-2	TGCGCCAGCAGCCAAGCTCCGGTAAACACCGGGGAGCTGTTTTTT	CASSQAPVNTGELFF
TRBV7-2	.	.	TRBJ2-5	TGTGCCAGTAGACTAGTGGGAAAAGAGACCCAGTACTTC	CASRLVGKETQYF
TRBV20-1	TRBD2	.	TRBJ2-4	TGCAGTGCTAGAGGGACTAGCGGTTCGGAAAACATTCAGTACTTC	CSARGTSGSENIQYF
TRBV12-3/TRBV12-4	.	.	TRBJ1-2	TGTGCCAGCAGACTGACTGCGCGTGGTGGCTACACCTTC	CASRLTARGGYTF
TRBV5-4	TRBD2	.	TRBJ2-1	TGTGCCAGCAGCCAACCGGGGGGGGCCGGGACCTACAATGAGCAGTTCTTC	CASSQPGGAGTYNEQFF
TRBV7-2	TRBD2	.	TRBJ2-7	TGTGCCAGCAGCCCCACCCGCCTAGCGGGGGTGCCCTACGAGCAGTACTTC	CASSPTRLAGVPYEQYF
TRBV9	.	.	TRBJ1-1	TGTGCCAGCAGCGTTGACGGGGGAAACACTGAAGCTTTCTTT	CASSVDGGNTEAFF
TRBV29-1	.	.	TRBJ2-7	TGCAGCGTAACCCGGGACGGACCCTACGAGCAGTACTTC	CSVTRDGPYEQYF
TRBV24-1	TRBD2	.	TRBJ2-1	TGTGCCACCACCCCGGGGGGGAGCTCCTACAATGAGCAGTTCTTC	CATTPGGSSYNEQFF
TRBV12-3/TRBV12-4	.	many	TRBJ1-1	TGTGCCAGCAGCCGAATCGGAGGGGCGAACACTGAAGCTTTCTTT	CASSRIGGANTEAFF
TRBV12-3/TRBV12-4	.	few	TRBJ1-6	TGTGCCAGCACCTACCGGGACATTAATTCACCCCTCCACTTT	CASTYRDINSPLHF
TRBV5-4	.	few	TRBJ1-2	TGTGCCAGCAGCTGGGGGGGGCAGGCGGTAAACTATGGCTACACCTTC	CASSWGGQAVNYGYTF
TRBV24-1	TRBD2	many	TRBJ2-2	TGTGCCACCAGTGATCTAGCGGGCCGCACCGGGGAGCTGTTTTTT	CATSDLAGRTGELFF
TRBV12-3/TRBV12-4	TRBD1	.	TRBJ2-2	TGTGCCAGCAGCTCAGGGACAGGAGCTAACACCGGGGAGCTGTTTTTT	CASSSGTGANTGELFF
TRBV20-1	.	few	TRBJ1-6	TGCAGTGCTAGAGCGGGCAGCCGACCTTATAATTCACCCCTCCACTTT	CSARAGSRPYNSPLHF
TRBV21-1	.	.	TRBJ1-5	TGTGCCAGCAGCAAAGTCGCCCACAGCAATCAGCCCCAGCATTTT	CASSKVAHSNQPQHF
TRBV6-5	.	.	TRBJ1-1	TGTGCCAGCAGTTACTCCGTGAGGCAGGGAAGAGGAAAGGACACTGAAGCTTTCTTT	CASSYSVRQGRGKDTEAFF
TRBV5-1	.	.	TRBJ2-3	TGCGCCAGCAGTGCTAGGGGTGAGACAGATACGCAGTATTTT	CASSARGETDTQYF
TRBV12-3/TRBV12-4	.	.	TRBJ2-7	TGTGCCAGCATTTCAGACAGTGGGCGGAACGAGCAGTACTTC	CASISDSGRNEQYF
TRBV29-1	.	.	TRBJ2-5	TGCAGCGTTGCACTTAGGTACCAAGAGACCCAGTACTTC	CSVALRYQETQYF
TRBV10-3	TRBD2	.	TRBJ2-1	TGTGCCATCAGTGACGGCGGGAGGGCCAAGGGAGCCTACAATGAGCAGTTCTTC	CAISDGGRAKGAYNEQFF
TRBV20-1	TRBD2	many	TRBJ2-1	TGCAGTGCTAGACCCCTACTAGCGGGAGGGCTCACAGAGCAGTTCTTC	CSARPLLAGGLTEQFF
TRBV20-1	TRBD1	.	TRBJ2-3	TGCAGTGCTCGAGGACAGGGCGAACAGTCCACAGATACGCAGTATTTT	CSARGQGEQSTDTQYF
TRBV15	.	many	TRBJ2-1	TGTGCCACCAGCAGAGATAGGACACTCAAGCGTGAGCAGTTCTTC	CATSRDRTLKREQFF
TRBV15	.	many	TRBJ2-3	TGTGCCACCAGCTCTAGGACGGCGTACACAGATACGCAGTATTTT	CATSSRTAYTDTQYF
TRBV20-1	.	few	TRBJ1-1	TGCAGTGCTAGTTGGACGGGGTGGAACACTGAAGCTTTCTTT	CSASWTGWNTEAFF